The 11 T cell receptor beta chains below were found in one sample sequenced in a study of CD8 T cell repertoires and HIV-1 epitope variants. For these TCRs, the target antigens are not known. TCRdb's table, derived via immunoSEQ multiplex PCR, lists solely in-frame clones and lacks some. Here the sample spans thousands of clones, roughly 60% being singletons. Sequences were obtained from cultured CD8+ T cells derived from PBMCs. These receptors were collected from a male donor with HIV.

The rearrangement links TRBV7-8 to TRBJ1-4; D is perhaps TRBD1 (6 bases). Germline V gene sequence: CDR1 SGHVS, CDR2 FQNEAQ. Trimming shortened V by 1 base and J by 8 bases, and 20 bases separated the two germline ends. The CDR3 runs to 17 residues. The CDR3 is CASSLEGTGWRGEKLFF. CDR3 DNA sequence: TGTGCCAGCAGCTTAGAAGGCACAGGGTGGAGAGGCGAAAAACTGTTTTTT.

The DNA of the CDR3 is TGTGCCAGCAGCCCCGGTGGAGGGGAGCAGTACTTC. This gives the protein CASSPGGGEQYF. This rearrangement joins TRBV5-4 to TRBJ2-5; D possibly corresponds to TRBD2 (6 bases). Germline loops: CDR1 SGHNT, CDR2 YYREEE (reference sequence). V was cut by 4 bases and J by 11 bases, with 15 bases left in between. The CDR3 has 12 residues.

This clone occurred a few times. The chain uses TRBV6-5 and TRBJ1-4, with unresolved D. Germline loops: CDR1 MNHEY, CDR2 SVGAGI. Trimming took 6 bases from V and 8 from J, leaving 7 bases between them. The CDR3 has 11 amino acids. The CDR3 nucleotides read TGTGCCAGCAGGGCCCGGGAAAAACTGTTTTTT. Translation: CASRAREKLFF.

The chain combines TRBV5-6 with TRBJ2-7, with D maybe TRBD2 (5 bases). This CDR3 is 14 amino acids long. V gave up 1 base and J gave up 4 bases, with 12 bases separating them. Germline V CDR1 and CDR2: SGHDT, YYEEEE. For the CDR3, the DNA is TGTGCCAGCAGCTTGTCGCAGCGAGGGTACGAGCAGTACTTC. Translating it yields CASSLSQRGYEQYF.

As DNA, the CDR3 is TGTGCCAGCAGTTACTCCTATATGAGCTCCTACAATGAGCAGTTCTTC. It is translated as CASSYSYMSSYNEQFF. The rearrangement links TRBV6-5 to TRBJ2-1, with no clear D. V was clipped by 0 bases and J by 0 bases, with 9 bases between them. Germline assignment: CDR1 MNHEY and CDR2 SVGAGI. The CDR3 has 16 residues.

This clone occurred once. The rearrangement links TRBV28 to TRBJ1-1, with a tentative D call TRBD1 (6 bases). CDR3 length equals 15 residues. Per the germline V gene, CDR1 is MDHEN and CDR2 is SYDVKM. V was clipped by 2 bases and J by 0 bases, with 10 bases between them. CDR3 residues: CASSLRGALNTEAFF. Written as DNA, the CDR3 is TGTGCCAGCAGTTTAAGGGGGGCCTTGAACACTGAAGCTTTCTTT.

The chain joins TRBV5-5 to TRBJ1-2; 7 nucleotides match TRBD1. V shed 4 bases, J shed 7 bases, and the junction held 13 bases outside the gene matches. Per germline, CDR1 SGHKS and CDR2 YYEKEE (reference sequence). The CDR3 has 15 amino acids. The CDR3 sequence is CASSLGDSGRGGYTF. The CDR3 coding sequence is TGTGCCAGCAGCCTAGGGGACAGCGGGAGGGGTGGCTACACCTTC.

The rearrangement joins TRBV19 to TRBJ2-7, with TRBD1 matching 11 bases. The germline V gene has CDR1 LNHDA and CDR2 SQIVND (reference sequence). CDR3 length equals 14 residues. The trim removed 6 bases at V and 6 bases at J, leaving 7 bases unmatched. The CDR3 DNA sequence: TGTGCCAGTAGCGGGACAGGGGGTATGGGCGAGCAGTACTTC. This encodes CASSGTGGMGEQYF.

This clone was counted once. The V call is TRBV28, the J call TRBJ2-2; D possibly corresponds to TRBD2 (6 bases). The V gene lost 4 bases and the J gene lost 2 bases, with 11 bases spanning the gap. The length of the CDR3 is 15 residues. CDR1 MDHEN and CDR2 SYDVKM come from the germline V gene. In DNA, the CDR3 is TGTGCCAGCAGTTCCATAGCGGATAACACCGGGGAGCTGTTTTTT. Its translation is CASSSIADNTGELFF.

CDR3 in amino acids: CASSHPGFQETQYF. CDR3 in DNA: TGTGCCAGCAGCCACCCGGGATTCCAAGAGACCCAGTACTTC. The chain has TRBV7-9 and TRBJ2-5, with a possible D match to TRBD2 (5 bases). The CDR3 is made up of 14 amino acids. CDR1 is SEHNR and CDR2 is FQNEAQ in the germline V gene (reference sequence). Trimming took off 5 bases at V and 1 base at J, with 11 bases between the two ends.

The chain carries TRBV6-1 and TRBJ1-5; D possibly corresponds to TRBD1 (5 bases). Trimming removed 6 bases from V and 4 bases from J, with 13 bases in between. The CDR3 has 14 amino acids. From germline, CDR1 is MNHNS and CDR2 SASEGT. CDR3 sequence (DNA): TGTGCCAGCAGAGGAGGGGTTGGGAATCAGCCCCAGCATTTT. This sequence encodes CASRGGVGNQPQHF.